Here is one T cell receptor (beta chain) with its context. The antigen remains unidentified. No infections or other immune events were documented during collection. This record belongs to a study of identifying expanded T cells in peripheral blood. Method: immunoSEQ multiplex PCR; TCRdb's copy keeps in-frame clones and lacks some. The sample lists 70,000 to 100,000 clones, around 86% occurring once. Points from the study as a whole: Two-week clone count variance significantly increased as total template count grew. Approximately 1.1 clones differed between technical replicates, versus approximately 17 and 20 over time.

The CDR3 length is 16 residues. The sample was blood. The source of this sequence is a person between 18 and 69 years old in good health. V and J are TRBV21-1 and TRBJ2-7; the listed D gene, TRBD2, was not tested against the DNA. TRBV21-1 is described as a pseudogene. CDR3 DNA sequence: TGTGCCAGCATCCCTCCTCCACTAGCGGGGGGTTACGAGCAGTACTTC. This encodes CASIPPPLAGGYEQYF.